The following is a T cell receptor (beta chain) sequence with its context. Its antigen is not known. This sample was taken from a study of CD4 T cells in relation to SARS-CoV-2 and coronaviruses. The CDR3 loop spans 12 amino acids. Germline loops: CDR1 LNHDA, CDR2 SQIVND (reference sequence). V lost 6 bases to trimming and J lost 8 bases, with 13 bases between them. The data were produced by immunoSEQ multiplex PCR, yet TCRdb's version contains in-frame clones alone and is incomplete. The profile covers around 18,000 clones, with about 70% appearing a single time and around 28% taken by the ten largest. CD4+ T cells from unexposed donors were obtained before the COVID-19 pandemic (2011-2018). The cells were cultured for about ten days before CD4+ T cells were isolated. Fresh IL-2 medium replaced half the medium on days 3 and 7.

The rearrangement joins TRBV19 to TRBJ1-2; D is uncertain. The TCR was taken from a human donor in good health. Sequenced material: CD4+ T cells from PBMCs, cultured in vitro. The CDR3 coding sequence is TGTGCCAGTAGCGACGGTCCGGGGGGCTACACCTTC. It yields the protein CASSDGPGGYTF.